In its sample, the clone carrying this T cell receptor beta chain was seen many times. The antigen remains undetermined. Specified time point: patch test 2, 6 weeks after DPC sensitization. Treatment of the sample: therapeutic diphenylcyclopropenone sensitization with weekly scalp DPC. Extraction yielded total RNA from whole blood (unfractionated). These data come from a study of human T cells and chemical hapten exposure. Study-wide background: Sensitization used 2% DPC on around 2 cm by around 2 cm upper inner arm skin. After 6 days, upper back 0.01% DPC patch tests were scored. The study, taken as a whole, reports: Sensitizing to DPC left TCRs with a frequency above 1 in 1000 unaltered.

From the RACE reads, TCRdb called clonotypes with MiXCR, one entry per CDR3 protein. The table has more than 75,000 distinct CDR3 sequences, roughly a tenth seen once. Germline CDR1 SGHVS, CDR2 FNYEAQ. This CDR3 spans 15 amino acids. V gave up 1 base and J gave up 0 bases, with 7 bases separating them. The sequence was obtained from a woman between 40 and 50 years old with alopecia areata. Some clones in this sample may be carry-over from other donors' samples. The source was whole blood, collected in connection with sensitization to the hapten diphenylcyclopropenone (DPC). The V call is TRBV7-6, the J call TRBJ1-5; D is unclear. The CDR3 sequence: CASSLGPYSNQPQHF. CDR3 nucleotides: TGTGCCAGCAGCTTAGGCCCTTATAGCAATCAGCCCCAGCATTTT.